This entry describes one T cell receptor (beta chain). This record belongs to a study of shared clonotypes between healthy human individuals. Overall study: The cohort comprised a couple of women and a few men. Their ages spanned 18 to 49 years.

Trimming took off 5 bases at V and 3 bases at J, with 11 bases between the two ends. Germline CDR1 SGHAT, CDR2 FQNNGV. The CDR3 extends over 14 amino acids. Using immunoSEQ multiplex PCR, the repertoire was profiled, and TCRdb retains in-frame clones only, with some absent. The table shows around 990,000 clones, with about 72% occurring only once. Caucasian adults living in Nashville, Tennessee, provided all samples. The V and J genes are TRBV11-2 and TRBJ2-1; D is perhaps TRBD2 (5 bases). The origin of this receptor is a man younger than 30 in good health. Some clones in this sample may be carry-over from other donors' samples. The sample consisted of memory CD4+ T cells from PBMCs. Subset described: CD45RA-negative fraction. This CDR3 is CASSGLSFYNEQFF. In DNA form, the CDR3 reads TGTGCCAGCAGCGGACTGTCCTTCTACAATGAGCAGTTCTTC.